This T cell receptor beta chain was observed in a study of blood T cell repertoires in COVID-19. Background on the study: T cells, B-cell-depleted T cells, or PBMCs supplied cDNA or gDNA.

In the authors' methods: Amplifying reference gene primers gave estimates of nucleated cell counts. Sequencing used immunoSEQ multiplex PCR; TCRdb keeps in-frame clones, though not all of them. V, J and clone size derive from that table, while D and trimming were established from the DNA sequence. The profile shows 150,000 or so clones, roughly 80% of them singletons. The sample was peripheral blood. The receptor was derived from a woman at least 80 years old with acute or convalescent COVID-19.

The chain's CDR3 is CASSPTGWGGRGGELFF. DNA for the CDR3: TGTGCCAGCAGCCCGACTGGGTGGGGGGGCCGAGGAGGGGAGCTGTTTTTT. The chain recombines TRBV7-9 with TRBJ2-2, with a tentative D call TRBD2 (7 bases). Trimming took off 5 bases at V and 8 bases at J, with 24 bases between the two ends. Germline CDR1 reads SEHNR; CDR2 reads FQNEAQ (reference sequence). The CDR3 extends over 17 amino acids.